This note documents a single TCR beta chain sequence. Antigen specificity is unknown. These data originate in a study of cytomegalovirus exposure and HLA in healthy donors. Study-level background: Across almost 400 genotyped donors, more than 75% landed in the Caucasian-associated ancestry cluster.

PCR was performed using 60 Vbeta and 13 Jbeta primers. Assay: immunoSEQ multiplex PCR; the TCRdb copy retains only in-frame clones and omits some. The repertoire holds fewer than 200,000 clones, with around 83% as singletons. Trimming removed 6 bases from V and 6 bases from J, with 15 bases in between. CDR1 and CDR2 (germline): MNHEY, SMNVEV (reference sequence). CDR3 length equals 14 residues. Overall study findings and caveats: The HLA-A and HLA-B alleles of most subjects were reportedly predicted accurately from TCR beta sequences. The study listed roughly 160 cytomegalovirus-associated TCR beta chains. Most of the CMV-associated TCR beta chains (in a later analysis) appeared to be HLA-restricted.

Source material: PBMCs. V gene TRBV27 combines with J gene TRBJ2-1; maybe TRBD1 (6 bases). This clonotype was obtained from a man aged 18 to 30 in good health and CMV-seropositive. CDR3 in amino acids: CASSSQGSSNEQFF. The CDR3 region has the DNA TGTGCCAGCAGCAGCCAGGGGTCTAGCAATGAGCAGTTCTTC.